Presented here are 26 T cell receptor beta chains from one specimen sequenced in a study of blood T cell repertoires in COVID-19. The assay was immunoSEQ multiplex PCR, and TCRdb's table has in-frame clones only and misses some. The sample lists some 160,000 clones; approximately 73% were seen once. The specimen sequenced was peripheral blood. The source is a man between 60 and 70 years old with acute or convalescent COVID-19.

The DNA of the CDR3 is TGTGCCACCAGTGACCCGGGTGTCGGGGGGCAGGAGACCCAGTACTTC. Translated: CATSDPGVGGQETQYF. The chain uses TRBV24-1 and TRBJ2-5, with D perhaps matching TRBD2 (7 bases). Between the trimmed V and J ends, which lost 4 bases and 5 bases, there was a span of 19 bases. Per the germline V gene, CDR1 is KGHDR and CDR2 is SFDVKD. This CDR3 has 16 amino acids.

The chain has TRBV28 and TRBJ1-2; tentative D call: TRBD1 (5 bases). Per the germline V gene, CDR1 is MDHEN and CDR2 is SYDVKM. Trimming left V 2 bases short and J 7 bases short, with 14 bases between. The CDR3 has 14 residues. The CDR3 spells CASSLRGRPSGYTF. The CDR3 region has the DNA TGTGCCAGCAGTTTAAGGGGCAGGCCTAGTGGCTACACCTTC.

Points on this clone: A read error may account for a junction end that differs from germline. The chain carries TRBV24-1 and TRBJ2-3, with 11 positions matching TRBD2. This CDR3 spans 14 amino acids. Germline values: CDR1 KGHDR, CDR2 SFDVKD. The CDR3 sequence is CATSDGLAGPTPHF. In DNA, the CDR3 is TGTGCCACCAGTGATGGACTAGCGGGTCCGACCCCCCATTTT.

V usage is TRBV5-1 and J usage is TRBJ2-3, with 7 bases aligning to TRBD2. Germline lookup yields CDR1 SGHRS and CDR2 YFSETQ. J gave up 0 bases and V 6 bases, and 7 bases lay outside the gene matches. The CDR3 length is 15 residues. In DNA form, the CDR3 reads TGCGCCAGCACGGCGGGGGTAGCTAGCACAGATACGCAGTATTTT. This translates into CASTAGVASTDTQYF.

The rearrangement joins TRBV10-3 to TRBJ1-2; no clear D gene. Trimming cost V 7 bases and J 8 bases, with 14 bases left between them. This CDR3 comprises 12 residues. Germline assignment: CDR1 ENHRY and CDR2 SYGVKD. The CDR3 spells CAIMRTEEGYTF. CDR3 sequence (DNA): TGTGCCATCATGAGAACAGAAGAAGGCTACACCTTC.

This clone was recorded a few times. This chain connects TRBV7-8 to TRBJ2-7; a weak D match, TRBD1 (6 bases). This CDR3 is 16 amino acids long. CDR1 and CDR2 from the germline V gene are SGHVS and FQNEAQ. V lost 1 base to trimming and J lost 2 bases, with 15 bases between them. This CDR3 reads CASSLGSQGSPYEQYF. The CDR3 DNA is TGTGCCAGCAGCTTAGGCTCGCAGGGGTCCCCCTACGAGCAGTACTTC.

This chain joins TRBV3-1 (or the pseudogene TRBV3-2) and TRBJ2-7; D may be TRBD2 (5 bases). Germline CDR1 reads LGHDT; CDR2 reads YNNKEL (reference sequence). The CDR3 has 14 amino acids. V dropped 1 base and J dropped 2 bases, with 9 bases sitting between them. The CDR3 is CASSQVLGAYEQYF. CDR3 in DNA: TGTGCCAGCAGCCAAGTTTTGGGAGCCTACGAGCAGTACTTC.

The V and J genes are TRBV27 and TRBJ2-7, with TRBD1 identical over 9 bases. J gave up 4 bases and V 5 bases, and 9 bases lay outside the gene matches. Germline CDR1 MNHEY, CDR2 SMNVEV (reference sequence). This CDR3 has 15 amino acids. As DNA, the CDR3 is TGTGCCAGCAGTGCACCGGGACAGGGTAAATACGAGCAGTACTTC. This encodes CASSAPGQGKYEQYF.

The chain has TRBV9 and TRBJ2-1; 7 bases fit TRBD1. CDR3 length: 15 amino acids. Germline V gene sequence: CDR1 SGDLS, CDR2 YYNGEE. Germline trimming cut 0 bases from V and 5 bases from J; bases unmatched to any gene: 5. The CDR3 is CASSVVGTANNEQFF. The CDR3 bases are TGTGCCAGCAGCGTAGTCGGGACAGCCAACAATGAGCAGTTCTTC. The full variable domain, in which reference TRBV9 and TRBJ2-1 provide the parts outside the CDR3, is DSGVTQTPKHLITATGQRVTLRCSPRSGDLSVYWYQQSLDQGLQFLIQYYNGEERAKGNILERFSAQQFPDLHSELNLSSLELGDSALYFCASSVVGTANNEQFFGPGTRLTVL.

V and J are TRBV4-1 and TRBJ1-2; TRBD1 is a possible D gene (5 bases). Germline CDR1 is MGHRA and CDR2 is YSYEKL. The CDR3 runs to 15 residues. With 0 bases removed from V and 3 bases from J, the gap between germline ends came to 11 bases. CDR3 amino acids: CASSQDRGRDYGYTF. The CDR3 DNA is TGCGCCAGCAGCCAAGATAGAGGCAGGGACTATGGCTACACCTTC.

This chain joins TRBV12-3 or TRBV12-4 and TRBJ1-5; no clear D gene. The CDR3 loop spans 13 amino acids. Trimming cost V 0 bases and J 7 bases, with 7 bases left between them. The CDR3 protein is CASSLALRQPQHF. In nucleotides, the CDR3 is TGTGCCAGCAGTTTAGCGCTACGACAGCCCCAGCATTTT.

V usage is TRBV6-5 and J usage is TRBJ1-3, with no clear D. Trimming took 6 bases from V and 0 from J, leaving 9 bases between them. Germline V CDR1 and CDR2: MNHEY, SVGAGI. The CDR3 spans 14 residues. The CDR3, as DNA: TGTGCCAGCAGACCCGACAACTCTGGAAACACCATATATTTT. It translates to CASRPDNSGNTIYF.

The chain couples TRBV28 to TRBJ2-2; D is undetermined. Trimming took off 1 base at V and 6 bases at J, with 9 bases between the two ends. CDR1 is MDHEN, CDR2 SYDVKM, per germline. The CDR3 has 14 residues. The CDR3 region has the DNA TGTGCCAGCAGTTTATTAGCAGTTTCCGGGGAGCTGTTTTTT. Protein: CASSLLAVSGELFF.

In DNA, the CDR3 is TGTGCCAGCAGCGTTAGGGGGCCGACCGGGGAGCTGTTTTTT. It yields the protein CASSVRGPTGELFF. The chain uses TRBV7-8 and TRBJ2-2, with TRBD1 matching over 7 bases. Germline V lookup: CDR1 SGHVS, CDR2 FQNEAQ. V lost 5 bases to trimming and J lost 5 bases; unmatched junction nucleotides: 5. The CDR3 contains 14 residues. Full variable domain (remainder filled in from reference TRBV7-8 and TRBJ2-2): GAGVSQSPRYKVAKRGQDVALRCDPISGHVSLFWYQQALGQGPEFLTYFQNEAQLDKSGLPSDRFFAERPEGSVSTLKIQRTQQEDSAVYLCASSVRGPTGELFFGEGSRLTVL.

V and J are TRBV5-6 and TRBJ2-3; 8 bases fit TRBD1. V lost 3 bases and J lost 4; bases outside the gene matches: 4. The CDR3 has 14 amino acids. The V gene's germline CDR1 is SGHDT and CDR2 YYEEEE. This CDR3 reads CASSSRGLADTQYF. For the CDR3, the DNA is TGTGCCAGCAGCTCCAGGGGGCTTGCAGATACGCAGTATTTT.

The chain has TRBV5-6 and TRBJ1-3; D ambiguous. The V gene lost 0 bases and the J gene lost 7 bases, with 8 bases spanning the gap. There are 13 residues in the CDR3. CDR1 is SGHDT and CDR2 is YYEEEE in the germline V gene. As DNA, the CDR3 is TGTGCCAGCAGCTTGGCCCCCGCGAACACCATATATTTT. It is translated as CASSLAPANTIYF.

This sequence joins TRBV2 and TRBJ2-1; 8 bases are a match to TRBD2. CDR1 and CDR2 from the germline V gene are SNHLY and FYNNEI. V lost 3 bases, J lost 12 bases, and 4 bases stayed unmatched. The CDR3 sequence is 12 residues long. The CDR3 here is CASSDTSGMQFF. Here the CDR3 DNA reads TGTGCCAGCAGTGATACTAGCGGTATGCAGTTCTTC.

The chain couples TRBV7-6 to TRBJ2-1, with D unresolved. The CDR3 runs 15 residues. The germline V gene encodes CDR1 SGHVS and CDR2 FNYEAQ. The ends were cut back, 4 bases at V and 2 bases at J, with 12 bases in the middle. CDR3 bases: TGTGCCAGCAGCTCCCGAGTCGCAACCTACAATGAGCAGTTCTTC. This sequence encodes CASSSRVATYNEQFF.

On this clone itself: The same CDR3 can be traced to other DNA sequences in this sample. This sequence joins TRBV5-1 and TRBJ2-5; possible D gene TRBD1, 6 bases. The CDR3 covers 13 residues. Germline loops: CDR1 SGHRS, CDR2 YFSETQ. Between the trimmed V and J ends, which lost 0 bases and 5 bases, there was a span of 8 bases. The CDR3 bases are TGCGCCAGCAGCTTGGGGCAGGGGGAGACCCAGTACTTC. This codes for CASSLGQGETQYF. Variable domain in full (rest from reference TRBV5-1 and TRBJ2-5): KAGVTQTPRYLIKTRGQQVTLSCSPISGHRSVSWYQQTPGQGLQFLFEYFSETQRNKGNFPGRFSGRQFSNSRSEMNVSTLELGDSALYLCASSLGQGETQYFGPGTRLLVL.

This rearrangement joins TRBV11-2 to TRBJ2-2, with 9 nucleotides matching TRBD1. Germline lookup yields CDR1 SGHAT and CDR2 FQNNGV. The ends lost 6 bases at V and 4 bases at J; junction bases unmatched: 6. The CDR3 is 15 amino acids. The CDR3 DNA reads TGTGCCAGCAGACTCCGACAGGGGGGCACCGGGGAGCTGTTTTTT. Translating gives CASRLRQGGTGELFF.

This chain uses TRBV7-2 with TRBJ1-2, with D uncertain. The CDR3 is 12 amino acids. Germline V CDR1 and CDR2: SGHTA, FQGNSA. V lost 1 base to trimming and J lost 7 bases, with 7 bases between them. The CDR3 coding sequence is TGTGCCAGCAGCTTAGAGCGGGGTGGCTACACCTTC. It is translated as CASSLERGGYTF. Supplemented by reference TRBV7-2 and TRBJ1-2, the full variable domain reads GAGVSQSPSNKVTEKGKDVELRCDPISGHTALYWYRQSLGQGLEFLIYFQGNSAPDKSGLPSDRFSAERTGGSVSTLTIQRTQQEDSAVYLCASSLERGGYTFGSGTRLTVV.

The chain links TRBV6-6 to TRBJ2-3; 11 bases agree with TRBD2. The CDR3 consists of 15 residues. Germline V gives CDR1 MNHNY, CDR2 SVGAGI (reference sequence). J was trimmed by 5 bases and V by 9 bases; bases with no gene match: 10. The CDR3 bases are TGTGCCAGTACCTCCGGGACTAGCGGAGTAGATACGCAGTATTTT. Amino acid sequence: CASTSGTSGVDTQYF.

The chain combines TRBV7-8 with TRBJ2-2, with 8 bases fitting TRBD2. Germline CDR1 SGHVS, CDR2 FQNEAQ. The V gene end was trimmed by 4 bases and the J gene end by 0 bases; junction bases not matched to a gene: 1. The CDR3 contains 15 residues. The CDR3 bases are TGTGCCAGCAGCTCGACTAGCGCGAACACCGGGGAGCTGTTTTTT. Translating it yields CASSSTSANTGELFF.

This sequence joins TRBV5-1 and TRBJ2-3, with TRBD2 matching 7 bases. Germline assignment: CDR1 SGHRS and CDR2 YFSETQ. This CDR3 spans 16 amino acids. V dropped 4 bases and J dropped 1; count of bases not matched to a gene: 9. The chain's CDR3 is CASSTGLDTRTDTQYF. The CDR3 region has the DNA TGCGCCAGCAGCACCGGACTAGATACCCGCACAGATACGCAGTATTTT.

This chain links TRBV7-9 with TRBJ2-1; 7 bases line up with TRBD2. J was trimmed by 6 bases and V by 4 bases; bases with no gene match: 9. Germline values: CDR1 SEHNR, CDR2 FQNEAQ (reference sequence). The CDR3 has 15 residues. CDR3 loop: CASSSPGPSGNEQFF. The CDR3 DNA sequence: TGTGCCAGCAGCTCCCCCGGGCCTAGCGGCAATGAGCAGTTCTTC.

The chain couples TRBV10-1 to TRBJ2-1; weak D call: TRBD2 (6 bases). V was trimmed by 9 bases and J by 5 bases, leaving 20 bases between them. Germline V CDR1 and CDR2: WNHNN, SYGVQD (reference sequence). This CDR3 contains 15 residues. CDR3 DNA: TGCGCCAGGTGGATAAGGAGGGCCGCCGACAATGAGCAGTTCTTC. This sequence encodes CARWIRRAADNEQFF.